This is a list of T cell receptor beta chains from one sample in a study of blood T cell repertoires in COVID-19. Method: immunoSEQ multiplex PCR; TCRdb's copy keeps in-frame clones and lacks some. The top ten hold 7.6% of the sample, which has about 210,000 clones, 70% to 90% seen once. The sequenced sample was peripheral blood. These receptors were taken from a woman between 45 and 60 years old with active or convalescent COVID-19. Each CDR3 is given with its conserved first and last residue. The order of the fields is clone size, D gene, V gene, J gene, CDR3 DNA, CDR3 protein. D genes are given only for firm matches. Clone sizes are given selectively: once, few, many, or a class where the clone is expanded.

clone_size: NA; d_call: NA; v_call: TRBV5-4; j_call: TRBJ1-1; cdr3_nt: TGTGCCAGCAGCTTCATCGACCGGGGGACTGAAGCTTTCTTT; cdr3_aa: CASSFIDRGTEAFF
clone_size: NA; d_call: TRBD2; v_call: TRBV18; j_call: TRBJ2-1; cdr3_nt: TGTGCCAGCTCCTCGGGAGGGGGGATCGAGCAGTTCTTC; cdr3_aa: CASSSGGGIEQFF
clone_size: NA; d_call: TRBD1; v_call: TRBV5-1; j_call: TRBJ1-2; cdr3_nt: TGCGCCAGCAGCTTACTACAGGGGAAGGATGGCTACACCTTC; cdr3_aa: CASSLLQGKDGYTF
clone_size: NA; d_call: TRBD1; v_call: TRBV5-1; j_call: TRBJ1-2; cdr3_nt: TGCGCCAGCAGCTTGGGGAGGGGGCAAGACTATGGCTACACCTTC; cdr3_aa: CASSLGRGQDYGYTF
clone_size: NA; d_call: NA; v_call: TRBV2; j_call: TRBJ1-1; cdr3_nt: TGTGCCAGCAGTTCTCAGACAGGATCCGTTACGCGGCCTTTCTTT; cdr3_aa: CASSSQTGSVTRPFF
clone_size: NA; d_call: NA; v_call: TRBV5-6; j_call: TRBJ1-4; cdr3_nt: TGTGCCAGCAGCTTTCAGGGAGGTAGAACTAATGAAAAACTGTTTTTT; cdr3_aa: CASSFQGGRTNEKLFF
clone_size: NA; d_call: TRBD2; v_call: TRBV7-2; j_call: TRBJ2-5; cdr3_nt: TGTGCCAGTGCGGGGGGGCCGGTAGAGACCCAGTACTTC; cdr3_aa: CASAGGPVETQYF
clone_size: NA; d_call: NA; v_call: TRBV11-1; j_call: TRBJ2-1; cdr3_nt: TGTGCCAGCAGCTTAGCGGCGGGACCCTACAATCGTGAGCAGTTCTTC; cdr3_aa: CASSLAAGPYNREQFF
clone_size: NA; d_call: NA; v_call: TRBV6-5; j_call: TRBJ2-7; cdr3_nt: TGTGCCAGCAAGAGGCCCTCTGGCATTTCCTACGAGCAGTACTTC; cdr3_aa: CASKRPSGISYEQYF
clone_size: NA; d_call: TRBD1; v_call: TRBV6-6; j_call: TRBJ1-1; cdr3_nt: TGTGCCTCATACAGGGGGCTTACTGAAGCTTTCTTT; cdr3_aa: CASYRGLTEAFF
clone_size: NA; d_call: TRBD2; v_call: TRBV5-6; j_call: TRBJ2-7; cdr3_nt: TGTGCCAGCAGCTTGGCGACTAGCGGCTACGAGCAGTACTTC; cdr3_aa: CASSLATSGYEQYF
clone_size: NA; d_call: NA; v_call: TRBV28; j_call: TRBJ1-4; cdr3_nt: TGTGCCAGTTCAGGCCCCAGGAATGAAAAACTGTTTTTT; cdr3_aa: CASSGPRNEKLFF
clone_size: NA; d_call: NA; v_call: TRBV3-1/TRBV3-2; j_call: TRBJ1-4; cdr3_nt: TGTGCCAGCAGCCAGCTGCAGGGAGAAAAACTGTTTTTT; cdr3_aa: CASSQLQGEKLFF
clone_size: NA; d_call: NA; v_call: TRBV5-6; j_call: TRBJ1-1; cdr3_nt: TGTGCCAGCAGCATCAACAGAGTAAGGAACACTGAAGCTTTCTTT; cdr3_aa: CASSINRVRNTEAFF
clone_size: NA; d_call: NA; v_call: TRBV10-3; j_call: TRBJ1-6; cdr3_nt: TGTGCCATCAGCGCAGGGATAGATGGAAATTCACCCCTCCACTTT; cdr3_aa: CAISAGIDGNSPLHF
clone_size: NA; d_call: NA; v_call: TRBV19; j_call: TRBJ2-1; cdr3_nt: TGTGCCAGTAGTATGTCTACCTACAATGAGCAGTTCTTC; cdr3_aa: CASSMSTYNEQFF
clone_size: NA; d_call: NA; v_call: TRBV9; j_call: TRBJ1-3; cdr3_nt: TGTGCCAGCAGCGTACGGGTACTAGCTGGAAACACCATATATTTT; cdr3_aa: CASSVRVLAGNTIYF
clone_size: NA; d_call: NA; v_call: TRBV2; j_call: TRBJ2-5; cdr3_nt: TGTGCCAGCAGTGACGGACAGTTCCAAGAGACCCAGTACTTC; cdr3_aa: CASSDGQFQETQYF
clone_size: NA; d_call: NA; v_call: TRBV21-1; j_call: TRBJ2-3; cdr3_nt: TGTGCCAGCAGCAAAGAGCGCCTAGCGGGAGGCACAGATACGCAGTATTTT; cdr3_aa: CASSKERLAGGTDTQYF
clone_size: NA; d_call: TRBD1; v_call: TRBV7-8; j_call: TRBJ2-5; cdr3_nt: TGTGCCAGCAGCCCCCTAGACAGGGTCCAAGAGACCCAGTACTTC; cdr3_aa: CASSPLDRVQETQYF
clone_size: NA; d_call: TRBD2; v_call: TRBV28; j_call: TRBJ2-2; cdr3_nt: TGTGCCAGCAGTTCCAGCGGGAGAAACACCGGGGAGCTGTTTTTT; cdr3_aa: CASSSSGRNTGELFF
clone_size: NA; d_call: NA; v_call: TRBV4-2; j_call: TRBJ2-7; cdr3_nt: TGTGCCAGCAGCCAAGGGACAGATGTTTACGAGCAGTACTTC; cdr3_aa: CASSQGTDVYEQYF
clone_size: NA; d_call: NA; v_call: TRBV7-9; j_call: TRBJ1-2; cdr3_nt: TGTGCCAGCAGCTTCTTAGAATCCGCTGGCTACACCTTC; cdr3_aa: CASSFLESAGYTF
clone_size: NA; d_call: NA; v_call: TRBV18; j_call: TRBJ1-1; cdr3_nt: TGTGCCAGCTCACAATCCAAAGGGGACACTGAAGCTTTCTTT; cdr3_aa: CASSQSKGDTEAFF
clone_size: many; d_call: NA; v_call: TRBV27; j_call: TRBJ1-5; cdr3_nt: TGTGCCAGCAGTTTATCGGCAGGGGTACAGCCCCAGCATTTT; cdr3_aa: CASSLSAGVQPQHF
clone_size: NA; d_call: NA; v_call: TRBV4-1; j_call: TRBJ1-6; cdr3_nt: TGCGCCAGCAGCCAAGTAACCGGGGGTAATTCACCCCTCCACTTT; cdr3_aa: CASSQVTGGNSPLHF
clone_size: once; d_call: TRBD1; v_call: TRBV28; j_call: TRBJ1-5; cdr3_nt: TGTGCCAGCAGTCGGGACAGGGGGAGTAGTCAGCCCCAGCATTTT; cdr3_aa: CASSRDRGSSQPQHF
clone_size: NA; d_call: TRBD1; v_call: TRBV6-5; j_call: TRBJ1-2; cdr3_nt: TGTGCCAGCAGTTACACCGGACAGGTTTACTATGGCTACACCTTC; cdr3_aa: CASSYTGQVYYGYTF
clone_size: once; d_call: NA; v_call: TRBV15; j_call: TRBJ2-7; cdr3_nt: TGTGCCACCAGCAGAGGGACAGCATCCTACGAGCAGTACTTC; cdr3_aa: CATSRGTASYEQYF
clone_size: NA; d_call: TRBD1; v_call: TRBV20-1; j_call: TRBJ1-4; cdr3_nt: TGCAGTGCCGCGGACAGGGCCAAACTGTTTTTT; cdr3_aa: CSAADRAKLFF
clone_size: NA; d_call: NA; v_call: TRBV4-1; j_call: TRBJ2-7; cdr3_nt: TGCGCCAGCAGGTCAGCCTTAACAGGCGCCTCCTACGAGCAGTACTTC; cdr3_aa: CASRSALTGASYEQYF
clone_size: once; d_call: NA; v_call: TRBV2; j_call: TRBJ1-5; cdr3_nt: TGTGCCAGCAGTGAAGAGAGAGGGCAGCCCCAGCATTTT; cdr3_aa: CASSEERGQPQHF
clone_size: NA; d_call: NA; v_call: TRBV19; j_call: TRBJ2-4; cdr3_nt: TGTGCCAGTAGTTTGGAGCCGGCCAAAAACATTCAGTACTTC; cdr3_aa: CASSLEPAKNIQYF
clone_size: once; d_call: TRBD1; v_call: TRBV10-3; j_call: TRBJ1-2; cdr3_nt: TGTGCCATCAGTGGACGACAGGGGAACGGCTACACCTTC; cdr3_aa: CAISGRQGNGYTF
clone_size: few; d_call: NA; v_call: TRBV27; j_call: TRBJ2-3; cdr3_nt: TGTGCCAGCAGCAGACACGGAGATACGCAGTATTTT; cdr3_aa: CASSRHGDTQYF